This is a list of T cell receptor beta chains from one sample in a study of breast tumors, draining lymph nodes, adjacent tissues. TCRdb re-called the multiplex PCR reads through MiXCR, storing one row per CDR3 protein. The repertoire holds fewer than 200,000 distinct CDR3 sequences, with 25% to 40% as singletons. Sequences were obtained from axillary lymph node tissue. The source of these receptors is a female donor with breast cancer. Some clones in this sample may be carry-over from other donors' samples. Both conserved end residues are part of each CDR3.

TRBJ1-6 TRBV5-6 CASSLYDTQEPDNSPIHF
TRBJ2-2 TRBV4-1 CASSQEGTFPGELFF
TRBJ2-1 TRBV6-5 CASSHSGTSKQFF
TRBJ2-1 TRBV2 CASRGEIAGGTRNEQFF
TRBJ2-1 TRBV10-2 CASRGRLAGGLVHEQFF
TRBJ2-1 TRBV10-1 CASSAIWRGPYNEQFF
TRBJ2-1 TRBV2 CASTLLASNEQFF
TRBJ1-2 TRBV20-1 CSASYGYTF
TRBJ2-5 TRBV7-3 CASSLAGGPIDTQHF
TRBJ1-3 TRBV6-5 CASNPSGTPSGNTIYF
TRBJ1-6 TRBV15 CATSRAPGQGNSPLHF
TRBJ2-3 TRBV24-1 CATSDQGQAGTYNEQYF
TRBJ1-2 TRBV18 CASSPWDRGRDGYTF
TRBJ2-5 TRBV7-9 CASAGGTQYF
TRBJ2-7 TRBV2 CASSERGGRGEQYF
TRBJ2-3 TRBV28 CASSRELPSFSDTQYF
TRBJ2-2 TRBV5-1 CATSGGSRTGELFF
TRBJ1-2 TRBV28 CASREGGSYGYTF
TRBJ1-5 TRBV12-3/TRBV12-4 CASSFRVNQPQHF
TRBJ1-2 TRBV14 CASSRGYYGYTF
TRBJ2-2 TRBV19 CAVRRAGEVGELFF
TRBJ1-2 TRBV19 CASSKLDRWDYGYTF
TRBJ2-2 TRBV4-3 CASSRDLDAGELFF
TRBJ2-3 TRBV14 CASSQDFRRGDTQYF
TRBJ1-6 TRBV19 CACRLALEHTPLHF
TRBJ2-1 TRBV4-1 CASSPRGSGTEQFF
TRBJ2-7 TRBV7-9 CASSLDAGASSYEQYF
TRBJ2-7 TRBV10-3 CASMRSGSSYEQYF
TRBJ1-5 TRBV30 CAWSARCRASNQPQHF
TRBJ2-5 TRBV28 CASSLWGTGEETQYF
TRBJ2-7 TRBV7-7 CASSSRGRIYKQYF
TRBJ1-5 TRBV2 CASSLLRDSNQPQHF
TRBJ1-5 TRBV28 CASSLWRSLSNQPQHF
TRBJ2-7 TRBV5-5 CASSLAGGANYEQYF
TRBJ1-1 TRBV20-1 CSAGVNTEAFF
TRBJ1-2 TRBV5-8 CASSQYEGASTYGYTF
TRBJ2-7 TRBV5-1 CASRFEPYYEQYF
TRBJ2-1 TRBV6-5 CASSPGLAGGPLFKNEQFF
TRBJ2-1 TRBV10-1 CASSGANYNEQFF
TRBJ2-2 TRBV7-2 CASQPSRTGDTGELFF
TRBJ1-2 TRBV5-5 CASSLALGRDGYTF
TRBJ1-2 TRBV7-2 CASSSADRGRSYGYTF
TRBJ2-1 TRBV7-2 CAGSRRRRAGGLIF
TRBJ1-5 TRBV2 CASSVHFSDSSQPQHF
TRBJ2-7 TRBV10-1 CASSESSEPYEQYF
TRBJ2-3 TRBV20-1 CSANPLGASGVGDTQYF
TRBJ2-7 TRBV12-3/TRBV12-4 CASSLALVAGKAEQYF
TRBJ1-5 TRBV4-1 CASSQDGGLQPQHF
TRBJ2-1 TRBV7-6 CVSSPWGQLYNEQLF
TRBJ2-7 TRBV19 CASTGQGDEQYF
TRBJ2-3 TRBV12-3/TRBV12-4 CASRPTGPGTSGYF
TRBJ1-6 TRBV2 CASSDWPSSPLHF
TRBJ2-3 TRBV5-6 CASSPFGGNTDTQYF
TRBJ1-5 TRBV18 CASSQTGTGKDQPQHF
TRBJ1-6 TRBV9 CASSKSGAYNSPLHF
TRBJ2-5 TRBV5-1 CASRRQNQETQYF
TRBJ1-3 TRBV28 CASTIAGDTIYF
TRBJ2-2 TRBV20-1 CSARDFYRDRGSTGELFF
TRBJ1-1 TRBV5-4 CASSSPGLTEAFF